This T cell receptor beta chain was observed in a study of PD-1 blockade in classical Hodgkin lymphoma (TCRdb year 2020). General notes on the study: Nivolumab dosing was 3 mg/kg intravenously every 2 weeks, continuing until either disease progression or unacceptable toxicity. A peripheral blood immune signature of response to PD-1 blockade in classical Hodgkin lymphoma was defined using TCR beta sequencing and CyTOF.

The Qiagen DNeasy kit was used to extract genomic DNA both from unsorted PBMCs and from the negatively selected CD4+ and CD8+ fractions. TCR beta CDR3 regions were amplified by immunoSEQ multiplex PCR using primers annealing to V and J segments. A synthetic immune receptor repertoire was used to minimize amplification bias, and any residual bias was removed computationally once sequencing was done. In the source study's methods: Repertoire diversity was quantified as the Shannon entropy index using custom Python scripts. The unsorted, CD4+ and CD8+ repertoires were each analyzed separately, with the exception of combined analyses, where CD4+ and CD8+ sequences were merged in silico. A clone counted as expanded when the clone's frequency after treatment rose at least 2-fold relative to C1D1, and clones undetected at baseline were given a pseudocount of 0.5. Singleton clones were defined as clones with 0 or 1 copy at C1D1, and non-singleton clones were defined as clones with 2 or more copies. Clones expanded in unsorted samples were labelled as CD4+, CD8+ or unknown by matching protein sequences in sorted samples from the same patient. Diversity changes from C1D1 to C4D1 were tested in paired samples using Wilcoxon tests. This immuneACCESS table, as held by TCRdb, lists in-frame sequences with V and J called but not all clones. Of the missing ones, under half trace to an unresolved V gene in checked studies; the others have no known cause. V and J calls and clone size follow that table, whereas D and trimming were derived from the DNA. This sample has around 13,000 clones in its table, and about four fifths of those were observed once. Of the sample, 16% is held by the ten largest clones.

In light of the paper, this sample's time point label describes: cycle 4 day 1 (C4D1), after less than seven weeks of nivolumab. Every trial patient had relapsed after autologous stem cell transplantation, and cohorts A, B and C differed in prior brentuximab vedotin exposure. The trial cohort comprised 56 patients with relapsed/refractory classical Hodgkin lymphoma whose best overall responses were complete response, partial response or progressive disease. Single-agent nivolumab was administered to trial patients in the multi-cohort phase II CheckMate 205 trial. An independent review committee assessed best overall response by applying the 2007 International Working Group response criteria. Trial PBMCs were obtained immediately prior to nivolumab initiation (C1D1) and on therapy at cycle 2 day 1 and cycle 4 day 1. After peripheral blood was drawn into 8 mL Vacutainer Cell Preparation Tubes, PBMCs were isolated by centrifugation and then cryopreserved.

On this clone itself: Its specific antigen is unknown. One base away there is no much larger clone; base qualities are not given.

What the authors observed across the whole study: By C4D1, a significant rise was seen in CD4+ TCR diversity but not in CD8+ TCR diversity (p=0.0027 vs p=0.16), and the rise was most apparent among complete responders (p=0.02). Diversity was lower in patients who began nivolumab less than 1 year after ASCT, so these patients were left out of later analyses to avoid confounding by immune reconstitution. Baseline TCR diversity was reported to be lower in newly diagnosed patients than in healthy donors, and even lower in relapsed/refractory patients. Baseline diversity similar to that of newly diagnosed patients was observed in trial patients achieving complete response, whereas significantly lower diversity was observed in partial responders and progressors. The study was limited to a single clinical trial cohort, and causes of repertoire differences, possibly disease activity or prior therapy, remained undefined.

The germline V gene sets CDR1 to SGHAT and CDR2 to FQNNGV. The CDR3 starts with the cysteine, ends with the phenylalanine, and has 12 residues. Only the CDR3 part of the read is kept: 36 bases, read in frame from the first base. The V and J ends are trimmed by 5 bases and 9 bases, leaving 8 bases between them. The chain was built from TRBV11-2 and TRBJ1-6; confidence is insufficient to name the D gene. This clonotype was sampled from a human donor with classical Hodgkin lymphoma. This specimen was peripheral blood mononuclear cells (PBMCs), taken before the fourth cycle of nivolumab. The CDR3 reads as follows: CASSPDLSPLHF. The DNA sequence is TGTGCCAGCAGCCCGGACCTTTCACCCCTCCACTTT.